This is a list of T cell receptor beta chains from one sample in a study of cytomegalovirus exposure and HLA in healthy donors. Sequencing used immunoSEQ multiplex PCR; TCRdb keeps in-frame clones, though not all of them. The data hold over 150,000 clones, with approximately 79% observed a single time. Sequencing was carried out using PBMCs. Receptor source: a woman in her late teens or twenties in good health and CMV-seronegative. The CDR3 runs from the conserved cysteine through the conserved F or W. The order of the fields is V gene, J gene, clone size, D gene, CDR3 protein, CDR3 DNA. D genes are given only for firm matches. Expanded clones get a size class; other rows say once, few or many, or leave the size out.

v_call: TRBV10-1
j_call: TRBJ1-2
clone_size: .
d_call: .
cdr3_aa: CASSERGRHYGYTF
cdr3_nt: TGCGCCAGCAGTGAGAGGGGCAGGCACTATGGCTACACCTTC

v_call: TRBV29-1
j_call: TRBJ2-3
clone_size: .
d_call: .
cdr3_aa: CSVEQDTDTQYF
cdr3_nt: TGCAGCGTTGAACAGGACACAGATACGCAGTATTTT

v_call: TRBV9
j_call: TRBJ1-2
clone_size: .
d_call: TRBD1
cdr3_aa: CASSPGQGASYGYTF
cdr3_nt: TGTGCCAGCAGCCCCGGACAGGGGGCGTCGTATGGCTACACCTTC

v_call: TRBV2
j_call: TRBJ2-2
clone_size: .
d_call: TRBD2
cdr3_aa: CASTGLANTGELFF
cdr3_nt: TGTGCCAGCACGGGACTAGCCAACACCGGGGAGCTGTTTTTT

v_call: TRBV7-9
j_call: TRBJ2-1
clone_size: .
d_call: TRBD2
cdr3_aa: CASSLDSGNNEQFF
cdr3_nt: TGTGCCAGCAGCTTAGATAGCGGGAACAATGAGCAGTTCTTC

v_call: TRBV6-5
j_call: TRBJ1-4
clone_size: .
d_call: .
cdr3_aa: CASSYVRGAGEKLFF
cdr3_nt: TGTGCCAGCAGTTACGTACGGGGGGCAGGTGAAAAACTGTTTTTT

v_call: TRBV27
j_call: TRBJ2-5
clone_size: .
d_call: .
cdr3_aa: CASSLGQTEQETQYF
cdr3_nt: TGTGCCAGCAGTTTAGGTCAGACTGAGCAAGAGACCCAGTACTTC

v_call: TRBV2
j_call: TRBJ1-2
clone_size: .
d_call: .
cdr3_aa: CATKDSPFNYGYTF
cdr3_nt: TGTGCCACCAAGGACAGCCCGTTTAACTATGGCTACACCTTC

v_call: TRBV28
j_call: TRBJ2-7
clone_size: .
d_call: .
cdr3_aa: CASSLRTASYEQYF
cdr3_nt: TGTGCCAGCAGTTTAAGGACAGCATCCTACGAGCAGTACTTC

v_call: TRBV7-2
j_call: TRBJ2-3
clone_size: .
d_call: TRBD2
cdr3_aa: CASSLDIAGRNTDTQYF
cdr3_nt: TGTGCCAGCAGCTTAGATATAGCGGGAAGAAACACAGATACGCAGTATTTT

v_call: TRBV18
j_call: TRBJ2-5
clone_size: .
d_call: .
cdr3_aa: CASSPNGSQETQYF
cdr3_nt: TGTGCCAGCTCACCGAACGGGAGCCAAGAGACCCAGTACTTC

v_call: TRBV9
j_call: TRBJ1-2
clone_size: .
d_call: .
cdr3_aa: CASSVDRGGHSSNYGYTF
cdr3_nt: TGTGCCAGCAGCGTAGACCGGGGGGGCCACTCTTCTAACTATGGCTACACCTTC

v_call: TRBV6-6
j_call: TRBJ2-5
clone_size: .
d_call: TRBD2
cdr3_aa: CASSPYSGKETQYF
cdr3_nt: TGTGCCAGCAGTCCCTATAGCGGGAAAGAGACCCAGTACTTC

v_call: TRBV18
j_call: TRBJ1-3
clone_size: .
d_call: .
cdr3_aa: CASYDQGINPLVGNTIYF
cdr3_nt: TGTGCCAGCTACGATCAGGGGATCAATCCTCTTGTAGGAAACACCATATATTTT

v_call: TRBV15
j_call: TRBJ2-1
clone_size: .
d_call: .
cdr3_aa: CATSRDLGGAYNEQFF
cdr3_nt: TGTGCCACCAGCAGAGATTTAGGGGGGGCCTACAATGAGCAGTTCTTC

v_call: TRBV19
j_call: TRBJ2-1
clone_size: .
d_call: .
cdr3_aa: CASSWYSSSYNEQFF
cdr3_nt: TGTGCCAGTAGTTGGTACTCAAGCTCCTACAATGAGCAGTTCTTC

v_call: TRBV28
j_call: TRBJ2-5
clone_size: .
d_call: TRBD1
cdr3_aa: CASREQGKVTQYF
cdr3_nt: TGTGCCAGCAGGGAACAGGGGAAAGTGACCCAGTACTTC

v_call: TRBV6-6
j_call: TRBJ2-2
clone_size: .
d_call: TRBD2
cdr3_aa: CASSSHSGEGTGELFF
cdr3_nt: TGTGCCAGCAGTTCCCATAGCGGGGAGGGCACCGGGGAGCTGTTTTTT

v_call: TRBV5-6
j_call: TRBJ2-7
clone_size: few
d_call: TRBD2
cdr3_aa: CASSKGLAGTYEQYF
cdr3_nt: TGTGCCAGCAGCAAAGGTTTAGCGGGAACCTACGAGCAGTACTTC

v_call: TRBV30
j_call: TRBJ2-7
clone_size: .
d_call: TRBD2
cdr3_aa: CAWGIGGGPVEQYF
cdr3_nt: TGTGCCTGGGGAATCGGGGGAGGGCCCGTCGAGCAGTACTTC

v_call: TRBV30
j_call: TRBJ1-2
clone_size: .
d_call: .
cdr3_aa: CAWSPGGGTSGYTF
cdr3_nt: TGTGCCTGGAGTCCTGGGGGAGGGACATCTGGCTACACCTTC

v_call: TRBV27
j_call: TRBJ1-5
clone_size: .
d_call: .
cdr3_aa: CASSTRGGHQPQHF
cdr3_nt: TGTGCCAGCAGTACCCGGGGGGGGCATCAGCCCCAGCATTTT

v_call: TRBV5-6
j_call: TRBJ2-5
clone_size: .
d_call: TRBD1
cdr3_aa: CASSPVGQGEETQYF
cdr3_nt: TGTGCCAGCAGCCCGGTCGGACAGGGGGAGGAGACCCAGTACTTC

v_call: TRBV7-2
j_call: TRBJ2-5
clone_size: .
d_call: .
cdr3_aa: CASSMWTVQETQYF
cdr3_nt: TGTGCCAGCAGCATGTGGACAGTACAAGAGACCCAGTACTTC

v_call: TRBV6-1
j_call: TRBJ2-1
clone_size: few
d_call: .
cdr3_aa: CASIVSAGHNEQFF
cdr3_nt: TGTGCCAGCATCGTGAGTGCGGGCCACAATGAGCAGTTCTTC

v_call: TRBV28
j_call: TRBJ1-4
clone_size: few
d_call: TRBD1
cdr3_aa: CASSFSWTGQINEKLFF
cdr3_nt: TGTGCCAGCAGTTTCTCCTGGACAGGGCAGATTAATGAAAAACTGTTTTTT

v_call: TRBV28
j_call: TRBJ2-1
clone_size: once
d_call: TRBD2
cdr3_aa: CASSLSGSRGNEQFF
cdr3_nt: TGTGCCAGCAGTCTTAGCGGGAGTAGGGGAAATGAGCAGTTCTTC

v_call: TRBV14
j_call: TRBJ2-1
clone_size: .
d_call: .
cdr3_aa: CASRGTAGPNEQFF
cdr3_nt: TGTGCCAGCCGCGGGACCGCGGGTCCGAATGAGCAGTTCTTC

v_call: TRBV4-1
j_call: TRBJ2-2
clone_size: .
d_call: .
cdr3_aa: CASSPGQNTGELFF
cdr3_nt: TGCGCCAGCAGCCCGGGACAAAACACCGGGGAGCTGTTTTTT

v_call: TRBV28
j_call: TRBJ2-3
clone_size: .
d_call: TRBD2
cdr3_aa: CASSSGGGAGLDTQYF
cdr3_nt: TGTGCCAGCAGTTCCGGGGGGGGAGCCGGGTTAGATACGCAGTATTTT

v_call: TRBV30
j_call: TRBJ1-1
clone_size: .
d_call: .
cdr3_aa: CAWRERGEAFF
cdr3_nt: TGTGCCTGGAGGGAGCGTGGGGAAGCTTTCTTT

v_call: TRBV6-5
j_call: TRBJ2-3
clone_size: .
d_call: TRBD2
cdr3_aa: CASSYSGGRTDTQYF
cdr3_nt: TGTGCCAGCAGTTACTCGGGCGGGAGGACAGATACGCAGTATTTT

v_call: TRBV5-1
j_call: TRBJ2-5
clone_size: once
d_call: .
cdr3_aa: CASKRASETQYF
cdr3_nt: TGCGCCAGCAAGAGGGCTTCAGAGACCCAGTACTTC

v_call: TRBV5-1
j_call: TRBJ1-2
clone_size: .
d_call: .
cdr3_aa: CASSLEAGLVGYTF
cdr3_nt: TGCGCCAGCAGCTTGGAAGCGGGTTTGGTTGGCTACACCTTC

v_call: TRBV27
j_call: TRBJ1-5
clone_size: .
d_call: .
cdr3_aa: CASRSTGRSSPQHF
cdr3_nt: TGTGCCAGCAGGTCAACAGGACGATCATCGCCCCAGCATTTT

v_call: TRBV5-4
j_call: TRBJ1-3
clone_size: .
d_call: .
cdr3_aa: CASSLPPDSKIGNTIYF
cdr3_nt: TGTGCCAGCAGTTTGCCCCCGGACAGCAAGATAGGAAACACCATATATTTT

v_call: TRBV29-1
j_call: TRBJ2-1
clone_size: .
d_call: TRBD2
cdr3_aa: CSVTFSGSPTYNEQFF
cdr3_nt: TGCAGCGTGACCTTTAGCGGGAGTCCGACCTACAATGAGCAGTTCTTC

v_call: TRBV28
j_call: TRBJ2-7
clone_size: .
d_call: .
cdr3_aa: CASSLWRGGFNSYEQYF
cdr3_nt: TGTGCCAGCAGTTTATGGAGGGGGGGATTTAACTCCTACGAGCAGTACTTC

v_call: TRBV10-3
j_call: TRBJ1-5
clone_size: .
d_call: .
cdr3_aa: CAISQDSNQPQHF
cdr3_nt: TGTGCCATCAGCCAGGATAGCAATCAGCCCCAGCATTTT

v_call: TRBV7-2
j_call: TRBJ2-5
clone_size: .
d_call: TRBD2
cdr3_aa: CASSLVGSGVIGETQYF
cdr3_nt: TGTGCCAGCAGCTTAGTGGGTAGCGGGGTTATTGGGGAGACCCAGTACTTC

v_call: TRBV29-1
j_call: TRBJ2-5
clone_size: .
d_call: TRBD2
cdr3_aa: CSVDKPVLSREEDSQETQYF
cdr3_nt: TGCAGCGTTGATAAACCGGTATTGTCACGGGAGGAGGACTCCCAAGAGACCCAGTACTTC

v_call: TRBV6-4
j_call: TRBJ2-3
clone_size: .
d_call: .
cdr3_aa: CASSLRGGGTQYF
cdr3_nt: TGTGCCAGCAGCCTCCGGGGCGGGGGCACGCAGTATTTT

v_call: TRBV19
j_call: TRBJ1-2
clone_size: few
d_call: .
cdr3_aa: CASSIEAGMYGYTF
cdr3_nt: TGTGCCAGTAGTATAGAAGCAGGGATGTATGGCTACACCTTC

v_call: TRBV19
j_call: TRBJ2-5
clone_size: .
d_call: TRBD1
cdr3_aa: CASSIEDRVETQYF
cdr3_nt: TGTGCCAGTAGTATTGAGGACAGGGTAGAGACCCAGTACTTC

v_call: TRBV12-5
j_call: TRBJ1-1
clone_size: .
d_call: .
cdr3_aa: CASAVSGTYANTEAFF
cdr3_nt: TGTGCTAGTGCCGTCTCGGGGACATACGCGAACACTGAAGCTTTCTTT

v_call: TRBV7-2
j_call: TRBJ1-1
clone_size: .
d_call: TRBD1
cdr3_aa: CASSLNRGSVNTEAFF
cdr3_nt: TGTGCCAGCAGCTTAAACAGGGGGTCCGTGAACACTGAAGCTTTCTTT

v_call: TRBV4-1
j_call: TRBJ2-5
clone_size: .
d_call: .
cdr3_aa: CASSQFLTGGEETQYF
cdr3_nt: TGCGCCAGCAGCCAATTTCTGACAGGTGGGGAGGAGACCCAGTACTTC

v_call: TRBV19
j_call: TRBJ2-5
clone_size: .
d_call: .
cdr3_aa: CASSGRYQETQYF
cdr3_nt: TGTGCCAGTAGTGGGAGGTACCAAGAGACCCAGTACTTC